This T cell receptor beta chain was identified during a study of blood T cell repertoires in COVID-19. Study at large: Researchers got acute and convalescent COVID-19 samples from the United States, Italy and Spain. Sample material is recorded as cDNA or gDNA derived from T cells, B-cell-depleted T cells, or PBMCs.

The table came from immunoSEQ multiplex PCR; TCRdb's copy has only in-frame clones and leaves some out. The table lists a few hundred thousand clones, approximately 91% of them singletons. Recruitment covered about two dozen US areas and drew participants whose ages spanned about 18 to 90 years. Clinical histories supplied by participants themselves formed the basis of cohort assignment. The CDR3 is made up of 14 amino acids. Germline CDR1 is MNHEY and CDR2 is SVGEGT. V was trimmed by 2 bases and J by 9 bases, leaving 14 bases between them. The rearrangement uses TRBV6-2 or TRBV6-3 and TRBJ2-1, with a weak D call TRBD1 (6 bases). The sequence derives from a human donor in a cohort exposed to, infected with or recovered from COVID-19 (not recorded which). The donor label of this sample is uncertain. Sequencing used PBMCs or T cells enriched from blood (not recorded which). In DNA, the CDR3 is TGTGCCAGCAGTTACGGGGGCTTCCGGACTGAGCAGTTCTTC. Its translation: CASSYGGFRTEQFF.